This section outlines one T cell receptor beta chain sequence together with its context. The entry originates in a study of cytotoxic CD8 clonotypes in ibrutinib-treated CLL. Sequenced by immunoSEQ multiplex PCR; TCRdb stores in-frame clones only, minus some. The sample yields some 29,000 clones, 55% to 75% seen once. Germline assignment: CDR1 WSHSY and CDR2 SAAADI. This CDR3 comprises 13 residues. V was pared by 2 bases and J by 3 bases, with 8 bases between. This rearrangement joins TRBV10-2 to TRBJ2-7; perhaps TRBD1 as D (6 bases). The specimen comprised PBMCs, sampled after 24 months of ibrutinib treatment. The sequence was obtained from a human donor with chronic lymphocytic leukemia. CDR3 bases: TGCGCCAGCAGTGAGAGGGGGTACTACGAGCAGTACTTC. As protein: CASSERGYYEQYF.